The 2 T cell receptor beta chains listed next were all sequenced from one sample in a study of PD-L1 blockade in urothelial cancer. TCRdb's copy holds only in-frame clones and misses some; the assay was immunoSEQ multiplex PCR. In the table there are tens of thousands of clones, 84% of which are singletons. The time point was: pretreatment peripheral blood. The sample in question was PBMCs, obtained around atezolizumab (anti-PD-L1) treatment. The source of these receptors is a woman in her 70s with urothelial cancer.

This chain connects TRBV7-6 to TRBJ2-5; 7 nucleotides match TRBD1. The CDR3 loop spans 16 amino acids. Germline CDR1 is SGHVS and CDR2 is FNYEAQ. The trim removed 3 bases at V and 1 base at J, leaving 8 bases unmatched. Here the CDR3 DNA reads TGTGCCAGCAGCTTCCTGAGACAGGGCCTCCAAGAGACCCAGTACTTC. This gives the protein CASSFLRQGLQETQYF.

This sequence joins TRBV6-6 and TRBJ2-1; TRBD2 agrees at 14 bases. The CDR3 is made up of 15 amino acids. The trim removed 4 bases at V and 7 bases at J, leaving 3 bases unmatched. CDR1 is MNHNY, CDR2 SVGAGI, per germline (reference sequence). The DNA for the CDR3 is TGTGCCAGCAGTTCCGGACTAGCGGGGGGAAATGAGCAGTTCTTC. The encoded protein is CASSSGLAGGNEQFF.